Described below is a single TCR beta chain sequence and its context. The specificity of this receptor is unknown. Per-base quality was not reported, and no clone a single base away is much larger than it. The data are from a study of blood T cells in healthy people across ages (dated by TCRdb to the mid-2010s). In terms of the full investigation: In model experiments, roughly one uniquely barcoded TCR beta cDNA molecule per two T cells was captured by template switching. Donors of different ages were randomly distributed across sequencing lanes to avoid experimental bias. The study measured age-related changes in TCR beta repertoire diversity using deep sequencing normalized with unique cDNA molecular identifiers. Donors were grouped into four age groups: young (average 16 years), middle-aged (around 39), aged (approximately 58) and long-lived (about 89). For two donors (one aged 18 to 30 and one aged 80 or older), the study analyzed two additional independent replicas of 1 million unique cDNA reads from the same blood draw. General study outcomes and caveats: Compared with the aged group, the long-lived group had more naive CD4+ T cells, fewer expanded clones and increased TCR diversity, suggesting age selection. Observed TCR beta diversity per million T cells fell roughly linearly with age, and a significant reduction was already apparent by age around 40. Estimates of total diversity from one million sequenced T cells were regarded as lower bounds and underestimates. Since profiling was done on bulk unsorted PBMCs, naive and antigen-experienced compartments could not be conclusively compared. The percentage of naive T cells measured by flow cytometry correlated strongly with observed TCR beta diversity. Donor CMV infection status was unknown, potentially confounding age-related changes in expanded clonotypes.

To prepare the library, 5' RACE was applied. For sequencing, an Illumina HiSeq 2500 was employed. A second PCR of about 7 to 12 cycles was run with a J-beta primer mix and a sample-barcoded 5' primer. A template-switch 5' adaptor carrying 12 random nucleotides introduced a unique molecular identifier onto each TCR beta cDNA molecule. Each sample yielded at least 2.5 million CDR3-containing paired-end reads. The Mint cDNA synthesis kit, primed by a TRBC-specific oligonucleotide, was used to synthesize first-strand cDNA from all RNA. Following uracil-DNA glycosylase treatment, a first 18-cycle PCR with universal primers M1SS and BC2_uni_R was performed on all cDNA. The study's own analysis went as follows. For normalization, 1 million high-quality reads, each with a distinct molecular identifier, were randomly selected from each sample. Instead of being binned into consensus sequences, reads with shared molecular identifiers were discarded. MiTCR, with a Q25 quality threshold and the strictest error-elimination algorithm, was used for CDR3 identification, clonotype clustering and error correction. A nonparametric unseen species model with Euler transformation was used to estimate a lower bound on total TCR beta diversity. TCRdb reprocessing: public reads trimmed at Q25 with fastp, clones called with MiXCR, in-frame beta chains kept. Rows are unified per CDR3 protein, each entry keeping the most common DNA and genes. TCRdb's processing, not the authors', yielded these V and J calls. This sample holds about 680,000 distinct CDR3 sequences; more than 40% were observed only once. The ten biggest clones cover 25% to 35% of the sample.

The donors were roughly 39 Caucasian individuals from Russia, aged roughly 6 to 100 years, who were systemically healthy. Ten milliliters of peripheral blood were collected from each donor into EDTA-treated Vacutainer tubes. Ficoll-Paque density-gradient centrifugation was used to isolate PBMCs, with at least 7 million per sample. Trizol reagent was used to extract total RNA from PBMCs, with at least 5.5 micrograms per sample. For every donor, flow cytometry on a PBMC aliquot measured the percentage of naive CD45RAhigh/CD27high T cells. V and J are trimmed by 5 bases and 2 bases, and the gene matches miss 9 bases of the junction. The germline V gene (reference sequence) supplies CDR1 SEHNR and CDR2 FQNEAQ. Including the terminal cysteine and phenylalanine, the CDR3 comprises 17 residues. Just the 51-base CDR3 DNA is kept, in frame starting at base 1.

Source material: blood. The TCR was taken from a woman in her sixties or seventies in good health. The chain employs TRBV7-9 and TRBJ2-3; 11 central nucleotides agree with TRBD1. The nucleotide sequence is given as TGTGCCAGCAGCCACACCAGGACAGGGGGCGACACAGATACGCAGTATTTT. This translates into CASSHTRTGGDTDTQYF.